Listed below are T cell receptor beta chains from one sample, sequenced in a study of synovial regulatory T cells in juvenile arthritis. Only in-frame clones appear in the TCRdb table, and some are missing; sequencing was by immunoSEQ multiplex PCR. The table gives roughly 1,500 clones; the top ten clones make up about 10% of it. Sequenced material: Treg cells from the synovium. The receptors were gathered from a donor between 2 and 29 years old with juvenile idiopathic arthritis. Each CDR3 is given with its conserved first and last residue. Fields, in order: J gene, V gene, clone size, CDR3 protein. Size is omitted from some rows. Given values are once, few, many or a class for expanded clones.

>TRBJ2-1|TRBV11-2|.
CASSLGGAGGPYNEQFF
>TRBJ2-2|TRBV28|medium-sized
CASSRSDWNTGELFF
>TRBJ1-4|TRBV27|medium-sized
CASSFPARLLATNEKLFF
>TRBJ2-7|TRBV28|medium-sized
CASSFPTAASYEQYF
>TRBJ2-5|TRBV5-1|.
CASSLPPGETQYF
>TRBJ2-5|TRBV2|medium-sized
CASSHRGRQETQYF
>TRBJ2-7|TRBV7-9|medium-sized
CASSSLTSYGYEQYF
>TRBJ2-1|TRBV29-1|.
CSARRGVGEQFF
>TRBJ1-5|TRBV28|medium-sized
CASSLVPGGSAQPQHF
>TRBJ2-5|TRBV2|medium-sized
CASSERETQYF
>TRBJ1-2|TRBV27|medium-sized
CASSFAGLVEGYTF
>TRBJ1-4|TRBV6-5|medium-sized
CASRRGNGEKLFF
>TRBJ1-2|TRBV5-1|medium-sized
CASSLGGSGIVNYGYTF
>TRBJ2-4|TRBV28|.
CASGGAIKNIQYF
>TRBJ1-1|TRBV28|large
CASSFFGEAFF
>TRBJ1-5|TRBV19|medium-sized
CASSIGGGQPQHF
>TRBJ1-1|TRBV6-5|medium-sized
CASRQPNLNTEAFF
>TRBJ1-1|TRBV6-6|large
CASSTGGTEAFF
>TRBJ2-2|TRBV6-6|medium-sized
CASKWERNTGELFF
>TRBJ1-2|TRBV4-1|medium-sized
CASSQGLSGYTF
>TRBJ2-7|TRBV28|medium-sized
CASTKRRDRGRRYEQYF
>TRBJ2-1|TRBV5-1|medium-sized
CASSLSSNYNEQFF
>TRBJ1-2|TRBV19|medium-sized
CASSIEGWRGYTF
>TRBJ2-3|TRBV11-2|.
CASSPFGGGVADTQYF
>TRBJ2-2|TRBV28|medium-sized
CASSWTANTGELFF
>TRBJ1-5|TRBV6-1|medium-sized
CASSVGTNSNQPQHF
>TRBJ2-3|TRBV5-1|medium-sized
CASSHTGGAADTQYF
>TRBJ1-5|TRBV28|medium-sized
CASSFPGGEQPQHF